The text below deals with one T cell receptor beta chain. This entry comes from a study of T cells in localized non-small cell lung cancer. The CDR3 is made up of 15 amino acids. V was pared by 4 bases and J by 6 bases, with 7 bases of the junction left unmatched. Germline values: CDR1 SGHTA, CDR2 FQGNSA. Method: immunoSEQ multiplex PCR; TCRdb's copy keeps in-frame clones and lacks some. The sample contains just over 70,000 clones, 70% to 90% of which appear only once. The specimen comprised peripheral blood, sampled before any cancer treatment. This sequence originates from a male donor at least 60 years old with stage III squamous cell lung carcinoma. This chain uses TRBV7-2 with TRBJ2-1, with 9 positions matching TRBD1. The CDR3 is CASSSLGQGINEQFF. The DNA for the CDR3 is TGTGCCAGCAGCTCGCTCGGACAGGGGATCAATGAGCAGTTCTTC. The complete variable domain, with remaining parts taken from reference TRBV7-2 and TRBJ2-1, reads GAGVSQSPSNKVTEKGKDVELRCDPISGHTALYWYRQSLGQGLEFLIYFQGNSAPDKSGLPSDRFSAERTGGSVSTLTIQRTQQEDSAVYLCASSSLGQGINEQFFGPGTRLTVL.